The 23 T cell receptor beta chains in this list originate from one sample, sequenced in a study of blood T cells in healthy people across ages. Together with a sample-barcoded 5' primer, a J-beta primer mix was included in a second PCR lasting about 6 to 11 cycles. MiXCR was run by TCRdb on the 5' RACE reads, yielding one entry per CDR3 protein. Of roughly 680,000 distinct CDR3 sequences listed, roughly half are singletons. The sequencing input was blood. The source is a woman older than 75 in good health.

Note on this clonotype: An end of the junction differs from the germline gene, which may be a read error. The rearrangement joins TRBV12-3 or TRBV12-4 to TRBJ2-4; tentatively, D is TRBD2 (7 bases). This CDR3 spans 17 amino acids. The CDR3 reads CTSSLRGGAVRKNIQYF. CDR3 DNA: TGTACCAGCAGTTTACGTGGGGGGGCCGTCCGCAAAAACATTCAGTACTTC.

V is TRBV4-2 and J is TRBJ1-1; D remains unclear. Germline lookup yields CDR1 LGHNA and CDR2 YNFKEQ. Trimming cost V 0 bases and J 6 bases, with 11 bases left between them. The CDR3 is 14 amino acids. CDR3 residues: CASSQDRSAPEAFF. The CDR3 DNA reads as TGTGCCAGCAGCCAAGATAGGTCGGCCCCTGAAGCTTTCTTT.

On this clonotype: The missing conserved phenylalanine or tryptophan at the end of this CDR3 makes a read error likely. The chain combines TRBV18 with TRBJ2-1; D ambiguous. Germline-derived CDR1 and CDR2 are KGHSH and LQKENI. Trimming took off 6 bases at V and 7 bases at J, with 19 bases between the two ends. The CDR3 runs to 15 residues. DNA for the CDR3: TGTGCCAGCTCTCCCTTAGCCCGGGTTGAGAATGAGCAGTTCTTA. Amino acids: CASSPLARVENEQFL.

V is TRBV29-1 and J is TRBJ2-7, with 9 bases aligning to TRBD1. Trimming cost V 5 bases and J 4 bases; bases outside gene matches: 12. The CDR3 runs 15 residues. Germline CDR1 SQVTM, CDR2 ANQGSEA. The CDR3 reads CSVQQLRDRDYEQYF. CDR3 DNA sequence: TGCAGCGTTCAACAACTCCGGGACAGGGATTACGAGCAGTACTTC.

This clonotype was seen a single time. The chain recombines TRBV3-1 with TRBJ2-3; no firm D call. Germline V lookup: CDR1 LGHDT, CDR2 YNNKEL (reference sequence). The CDR3 totals 14 residues. Trimming pared 1 base from V and 2 bases from J, leaving 7 bases between. CDR3 in DNA: TGTGCCAGCAGCCAAGGTCTTCACACAGATACGCAGTATTTT. It yields the protein CASSQGLHTDTQYF.

This clonotype occurred a few times. The V gene is TRBV28, the J gene TRBJ2-6; possibly TRBD1 or TRBD2 for D (5 bases each). The germline V and J ends were trimmed by 8 bases and 3 bases, with 11 bases remaining between them. The CDR3 spans 14 residues. Germline values: CDR1 MDHEN, CDR2 SYDVKM. The CDR3 loop reads CASLGVIGANVLTF. CDR3 bases: TGTGCCAGCTTGGGGGTAATTGGGGCCAACGTCCTGACTTTC.

About this clonotype: Compared with germline, one end of the junction differs, possibly owing to a read error. The chain combines TRBV2 with TRBJ1-6; D ambiguous. CDR3 size: 13 residues. Germline assignment: CDR1 SNHLY and CDR2 FYNNEI. The chain's CDR3 is CVSSGQSQSPLHF. The CDR3 nucleotides read TGTGTCAGCAGTGGGCAGTCCCAATCACCCCTCCACTTT.

The chain combines TRBV2 with TRBJ2-6, with TRBD2 identical over 15 bases. V lost 4 bases, J lost 5 bases, and 9 bases stayed unmatched. Germline lookup yields CDR1 SNHLY and CDR2 FYNNEI. This CDR3 contains 19 residues. The CDR3 protein is CASSVGLAGGTLRANVLTF. The CDR3 DNA follows: TGTGCCAGCAGTGTCGGACTAGCGGGAGGGACCCTTAGGGCCAACGTCCTGACTTTC. Full variable domain (outside the CDR3, taken from reference TRBV2 and TRBJ2-6): EPEVTQTPSHQVTQMGQEVILRCVPISNHLYFYWYRQILGQKVEFLVSFYNNEISEKSEIFDDQFSVERPDGSNFTLKIRSTKLEDSAMYFCASSVGLAGGTLRANVLTFGAGSRLTVL.

The sample holds one count of this clonotype. The J gene is TRBJ2-6, the V gene TRBV20-1, with D unclear. Germline V gene lookup returns CDR1 DFQATT and CDR2 SNEGSKA (reference sequence). V lost 1 base, J lost 0 bases, and 4 bases lay in between. This CDR3 spans 14 amino acids. The CDR3 DNA reads TGCAGTGCTAGAGGCAGCTCTGGGGCCAACGTCCTGACTTTC. This encodes CSARGSSGANVLTF.

This chain links TRBV27 with TRBJ2-1; a weak D match, TRBD2 (6 bases). This CDR3 comprises 13 residues. Trimming pared 7 bases from V and 7 bases from J, leaving 14 bases between. Germline CDR1 MNHEY, CDR2 SMNVEV (reference sequence). CDR3 DNA: TGTGCCAGCAAACCGGGGGAAGGGAATGAGCAGTTCTTC. It yields the protein CASKPGEGNEQFF.

Ten or more counts support this clonotype. The chain recombines TRBV29-1 with TRBJ2-1, with 7 bases fitting TRBD2. V shed 4 bases, J shed 4 bases, and the junction held 7 bases outside the gene matches. Germline loops: CDR1 SQVTM, CDR2 ANQGSEA. There are 14 residues in the CDR3. DNA for the CDR3: TGCAGCGTTGGGGGGGGGGACCCTTACAATGAGCAGTTCTTC. Translating it yields CSVGGGDPYNEQFF.

This chain uses TRBV25-1 with TRBJ2-1, with 8 bases identical to TRBD2. Germline trimming cut 7 bases from V and 7 bases from J; bases unmatched to any gene: 12. The germline CDR1 and CDR2 sequences are MGHDK and SYGVNS. CDR3 length equals 15 residues. The CDR3 DNA reads as TGTGCCAGCAACCCGGGACTAGTGGGCATAAATGAGCAGTTCTTC. This translates into CASNPGLVGINEQFF.

On this clonotype itself: This may be a read error, as it is one base from a much larger clone. V and J are TRBV20-1 and TRBJ2-7; D might be TRBD2 (6 bases). There are 14 residues in the CDR3. Trimming removed 4 bases from V and 1 base from J, with 14 bases in between. Germline V gene sequence: CDR1 DFQATT, CDR2 SNEGSKA (reference sequence). The CDR3 nucleotides read TGCAGTGCTAAAGATCCAGCGGGTTCCTACGAGCAGTACTTC. Translated, it gives CSAKDPAGSYEQYF.

This chain links TRBV3-1 with TRBJ1-1, with no clear D. Per germline, CDR1 LGHDT and CDR2 YNNKEL (reference sequence). Trimming removed 7 bases from V and 2 bases from J, with 11 bases in between. The CDR3 spans 13 residues. CDR3 bases: TGTGCCAGCAAGGCAGCAGTCAACACTGAAGCTTTCTTT. Its protein is CASKAAVNTEAFF.

This clonotype was seen just once. The gene calls are TRBV20-1 and TRBJ1-3; 9 bases match TRBD1. This CDR3 contains 18 residues. Germline CDR1 reads DFQATT; CDR2 reads SNEGSKA (reference sequence). The trim removed 0 bases at V and 5 bases at J, leaving 14 bases unmatched. In DNA form, the CDR3 reads TGCAGTGCTAGAGACGTGCGGGGGATGGACAGGGGAAGAAACACCATATATTTT. It specifies CSARDVRGMDRGRNTIYF.

Remarks on this clonotype: At one of its ends the junction is not consistent with the germline gene, which may arise from a read error. The J gene is TRBJ1-1, the V gene TRBV29-1; the D is unclear. The CDR3 runs 12 residues. Germline CDR1 and CDR2: SQVTM and ANQGSEA. CDR3 sequence: CSALQQNTEAFF. CDR3 bases: TGCAGCGCCCTCCAACAGAACACTGAAGCTTTTTTT.

In its sample, this clonotype was seen many times. This chain links TRBV5-1 with TRBJ2-3; D call uncertain. In germline, CDR1 is SGHRS, CDR2 YFSETQ. Trimming stripped 1 base from V and 6 bases from J, with 6 bases between. The CDR3 totals 12 residues. The CDR3 spells CASSLFLDTQYF. The CDR3 DNA reads as TGCGCCAGCAGCTTGTTCTTGGATACGCAGTATTTT.

This clonotype was seen a handful of times. The chain couples TRBV20-1 to TRBJ1-5; no firm D call. The length of the CDR3 is 13 residues. Trimming cost V 5 bases and J 6 bases, with 14 bases left between them. Germline V CDR1 and CDR2: DFQATT, SNEGSKA (reference sequence). CDR3 DNA sequence: TGCAGTGCTCTTAGAGGTACGGGTCAGCCCCAGCATTTT. Translating gives CSALRGTGQPQHF.

This clonotype was picked up one time. CDR3 nucleotides: TGTGCCACCAGTGCTGGAACTAGCTCCCCAAGTGAGCAGTTCTTC. As protein: CATSAGTSSPSEQFF. This chain links TRBV24-1 with TRBJ2-1, with a tentative D call TRBD2 (6 bases). Per the germline V gene, CDR1 is KGHDR and CDR2 is SFDVKD. V gave up 5 bases and J gave up 9 bases, with 19 bases separating them. This CDR3 is built from 15 residues.

Comment on this clonotype: Possible read error: a much larger clone is one base away. The chain uses TRBV7-8 and TRBJ2-3, with D possibly TRBD2 on 5 matching bases. CDR3 length: 14 residues. CDR1 SGHVS and CDR2 FQNEAQ come from the germline V gene. The V end was cut by 5 bases, the J end by 6 bases, with 15 bases between. CDR3 sequence: CASSVGREVDTQYF. For the CDR3, the DNA is TGTGCCAGCAGCGTAGGGAGAGAGGTCGATACGCAGTATTTT.

The chain carries TRBV5-5 and TRBJ2-4, with D perhaps matching TRBD1 or TRBD2 (5 bases each). V was clipped by 3 bases and J by 0 bases, with 19 bases between them. There are 18 residues in the CDR3. Germline loops: CDR1 SGHKS, CDR2 YYEKEE (reference sequence). The CDR3 nucleotides are TGTGCCAGCAGCTCCGGGACCGCCACCCTTTTAGCCAAAAACATTCAGTACTTC. Translation gives CASSSGTATLLAKNIQYF.

This clonotype was detected many times. This chain links TRBV29-1 with TRBJ2-5; 13 nucleotides agree with TRBD2. The CDR3 contains 14 residues. Looked up from germline, CDR1 is SQVTM and CDR2 is ANQGSEA. The J segment lost 6 bases and the V segment lost 4 bases, leaving 5 bases of the junction unmatched. CDR3 bases: TGCAGCGTTGGGGGACTAGCGGGAACGAAGACCCAGTACTTC. Its translation: CSVGGLAGTKTQYF.

The CDR3, as DNA: TGTGCCAGCAGCGAGGCTTTAAATGAGCAGTACTTC. It encodes CASSEALNEQYF. The chain recombines TRBV9 with TRBJ2-7; D not resolved. V was clipped by 3 bases and J by 7 bases, with 11 bases between them. The germline V gene encodes CDR1 SGDLS and CDR2 YYNGEE. The length of the CDR3 is 12 residues.